This T cell receptor (beta chain) was profiled in a study of T cell changes during pregnancy in multiple sclerosis. The data were produced by immunoSEQ multiplex PCR, yet TCRdb's version contains in-frame clones alone and is incomplete. There are some 21,000 clones in the sample; about 90% occur only once, and 5% to 6.5% lies in the top ten. The sample consisted of CD8+ T cells from peripheral blood mononuclear cells, taken in the second trimester of pregnancy. This TCR was sampled from a female donor in good health, enrolled as a control in a pregnancy study.

Here the CDR3 reads CASSEERSGSTYEQYF. The CDR3 region has the DNA TGTGCCAGCAGTGAAGAGAGGTCGGGGAGTACCTACGAGCAGTACTTC. The V and J genes are TRBV6-1 and TRBJ2-7; a weak D match, TRBD2 (5 bases). CDR3 length: 16 residues. Trimming left V 1 base short and J 2 bases short, with 15 bases between. CDR1 is MNHNS and CDR2 is SASEGT in the germline V gene.